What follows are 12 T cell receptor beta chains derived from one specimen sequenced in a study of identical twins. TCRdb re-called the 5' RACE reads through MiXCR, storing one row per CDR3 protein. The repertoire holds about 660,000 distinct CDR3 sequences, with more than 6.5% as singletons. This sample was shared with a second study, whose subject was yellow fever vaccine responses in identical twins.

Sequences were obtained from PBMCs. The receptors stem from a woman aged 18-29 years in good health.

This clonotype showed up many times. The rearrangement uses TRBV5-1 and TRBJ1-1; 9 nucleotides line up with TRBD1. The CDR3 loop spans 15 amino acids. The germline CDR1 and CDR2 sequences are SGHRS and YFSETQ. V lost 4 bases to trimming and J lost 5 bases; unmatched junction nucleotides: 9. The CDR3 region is CASSPGQGSLTEAFF. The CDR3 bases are TGCGCCAGCAGCCCAGGACAGGGGAGCCTTACTGAAGCTTTCTTT.

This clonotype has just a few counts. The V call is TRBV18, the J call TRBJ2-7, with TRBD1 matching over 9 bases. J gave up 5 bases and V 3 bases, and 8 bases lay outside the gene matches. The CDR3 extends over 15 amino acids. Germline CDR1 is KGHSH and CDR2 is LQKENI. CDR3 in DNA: TGTGCCAGCTCACCCTACCGGGACAGGGTGGACGAGCAGTACTTC. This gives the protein CASSPYRDRVDEQYF.

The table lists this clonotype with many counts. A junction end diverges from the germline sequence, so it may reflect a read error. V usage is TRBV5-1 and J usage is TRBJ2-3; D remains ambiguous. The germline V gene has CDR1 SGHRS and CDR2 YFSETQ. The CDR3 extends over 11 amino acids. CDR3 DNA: TGTGCCAGCAGTTTTTTAGATACGCAGTATTTT. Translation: CASSFLDTQYF.

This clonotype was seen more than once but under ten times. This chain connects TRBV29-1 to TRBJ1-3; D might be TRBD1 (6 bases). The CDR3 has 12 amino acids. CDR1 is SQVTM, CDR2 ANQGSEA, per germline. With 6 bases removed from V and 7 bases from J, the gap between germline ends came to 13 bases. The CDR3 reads CSVLIGGNTIYF. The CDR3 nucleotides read TGCAGCGTCCTGATAGGGGGGAACACCATATATTTT.

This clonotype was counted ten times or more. The CDR3 region has the DNA TGCGCCAGCAGCTTGGAACAGGGGGCGTTTGAGCAGTACTTC. It specifies CASSLEQGAFEQYF. V gene TRBV5-1 combines with J gene TRBJ2-7; the match to TRBD1 covers 9 bases. This CDR3 spans 14 amino acids. Germline V gene data show CDR1 as SGHRS and CDR2 as YFSETQ. The J segment lost 7 bases and the V segment lost 0 bases, leaving 5 bases of the junction unmatched. Using reference TRBV5-1 and TRBJ2-7 for the parts outside the CDR3, the full variable domain is KAGVTQTPRYLIKTRGQQVTLSCSPISGHRSVSWYQQTPGQGLQFLFEYFSETQRNKGNFPGRFSGRQFSNSRSEMNVSTLELGDSALYLCASSLEQGAFEQYFGPGTRLTVT.

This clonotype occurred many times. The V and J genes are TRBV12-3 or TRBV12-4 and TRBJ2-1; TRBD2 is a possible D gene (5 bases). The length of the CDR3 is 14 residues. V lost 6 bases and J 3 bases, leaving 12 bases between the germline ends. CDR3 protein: CASSLTNLYNEQFF. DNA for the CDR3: TGTGCCAGCAGCCTGACTAACCTCTACAATGAGCAGTTCTTC.

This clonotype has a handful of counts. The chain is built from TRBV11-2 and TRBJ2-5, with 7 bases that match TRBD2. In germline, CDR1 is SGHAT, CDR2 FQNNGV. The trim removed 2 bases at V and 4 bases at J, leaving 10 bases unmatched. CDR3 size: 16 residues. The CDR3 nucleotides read TGTGCCAGCAGCTTATATTCCACTAGCGAGGTAGAGACCCAGTACTTC. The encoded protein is CASSLYSTSEVETQYF.

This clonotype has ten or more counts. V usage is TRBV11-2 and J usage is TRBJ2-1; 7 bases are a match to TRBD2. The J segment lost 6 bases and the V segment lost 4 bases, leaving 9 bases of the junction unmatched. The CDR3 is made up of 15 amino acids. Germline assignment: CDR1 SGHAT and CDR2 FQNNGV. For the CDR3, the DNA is TGTGCCAGCAGCTACCCCGGGGGGAGTGCCAATGAGCAGTTCTTC. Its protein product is CASSYPGGSANEQFF.

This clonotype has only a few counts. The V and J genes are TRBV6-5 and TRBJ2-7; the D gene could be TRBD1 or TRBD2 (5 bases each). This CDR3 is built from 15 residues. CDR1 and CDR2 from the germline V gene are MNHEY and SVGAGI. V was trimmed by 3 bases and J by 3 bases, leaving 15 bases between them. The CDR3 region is CASSYSTGTNYEQYF. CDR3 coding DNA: TGTGCCAGCAGTTATTCAACCGGGACCAACTACGAGCAGTACTTC.

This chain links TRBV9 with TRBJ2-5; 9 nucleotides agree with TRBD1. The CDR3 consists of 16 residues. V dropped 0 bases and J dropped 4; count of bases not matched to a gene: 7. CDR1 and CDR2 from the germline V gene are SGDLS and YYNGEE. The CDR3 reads CASSVGDRVLSETQYF. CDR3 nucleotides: TGTGCCAGCAGCGTAGGGGACAGGGTCCTCTCAGAGACCCAGTACTTC.

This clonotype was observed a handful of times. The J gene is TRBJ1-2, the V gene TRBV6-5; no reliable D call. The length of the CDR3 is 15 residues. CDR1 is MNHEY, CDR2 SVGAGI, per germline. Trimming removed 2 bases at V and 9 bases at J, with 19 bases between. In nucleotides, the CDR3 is TGTGCCAGCAGTTACGGTGCGGGAGCTCTATTGAGCTACACCTTC. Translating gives CASSYGAGALLSYTF.

Here the CDR3 DNA reads TGTGCCAGCAGTTACTCATGGGACAGGGGAATTAATGAAAAACTGTTTTTT. Translation: CASSYSWDRGINEKLFF. This chain connects TRBV6-5 to TRBJ1-4; the match to TRBD1 covers 10 bases. Germline assignment: CDR1 MNHEY and CDR2 SVGAGI. This CDR3 is built from 17 residues. Losses at the gene ends were 0 bases for V and 4 bases for J; bases not matched to a gene: 5.